This is a list of T cell receptor beta chains from one sample in a study of regulatory T cells in long-lasting Graves disease. One entry per CDR3 protein, called by TCRdb with MiXCR from the multiplex PCR reads. The sample has around 400,000 distinct CDR3 sequences; approximately 10% are singletons. These data were also reused for a study on T cells in Graves' hyperthyroidism and ophthalmopathy.

The sample consisted of peripheral blood mononuclear cells (PBMCs), taken at new diagnosis, from a patient treated with antithyroid drugs. These receptors all stem from a woman aged 18-29 years with Graves disease. The CDR3 runs from the conserved cysteine through the conserved F or W. D genes are given only for firm matches. Expanded clones are given a class, and other clones once, few, many or no size at all.

j_call clone_size v_call d_call cdr3_nt cdr3_aa
TRBJ2-1 few TRBV20-1 TRBD1 TGCAGTGCCGGGCCCTCGGACAGGTGGCAGTTCTTC CSAGPSDRWQFF
TRBJ1-6 many TRBV18 NA TGTGCCAGCTCACCGTCGGGCGCAGGGAATAATTCACCCCTCCACTTT CASSPSGAGNNSPLHF
TRBJ2-1 many TRBV20-1 NA TGCAGTGCTCTTTCTAGAATCTCCTACAATGAGCAGTTCTTC CSALSRISYNEQFF
TRBJ2-2 NA TRBV7-2 TRBD2 TGTGCCAGCAGCTTAGAAAGAACTAGCGGGAGCAGTAACACCGGGGAGCTGTTTTTT CASSLERTSGSSNTGELFF
TRBJ2-1 many TRBV6-2/TRBV6-3 TRBD1 TGTGCCAGCAGTTACATCGGGACAGGGGGTGGAGCGGGAGGCTACTACAATGAGCAGTTCTTC CASSYIGTGGGAGGYYNEQFF
TRBJ1-1 many TRBV2 NA TGTGCCAGCAGGTGGGACTTAGGCACTGAAGCTTTCTTT CASRWDLGTEAFF
TRBJ1-1 many TRBV2 NA TGTGCCAGCAGTGGCCCCCCCTTCCTGGGAGCGGGGAACACTGAAGCTTTCTTT CASSGPPFLGAGNTEAFF
TRBJ2-7 NA TRBV4-3 NA TGCGCCAGCAGCCACGATCTTGCTAGCTCCTACGAGCAGTACTTC CASSHDLASSYEQYF
TRBJ1-1 NA TRBV5-1 NA TGCGCCAGCAGCCAGACCCCGGCGAACACTGAAGCTTTCTTT CASSQTPANTEAFF
TRBJ2-7 NA TRBV28 NA TGTGCCAGCAGTACTCACTGCGAGCAGTACTTC CASSTHCEQYF
TRBJ2-2 NA TRBV7-3 NA TGTGCCAGCAGCTTTAGGGGGGTACAACACACCGGGGAGCTGTTTTTT CASSFRGVQHTGELFF
TRBJ2-1 many TRBV10-3 TRBD2 TGTGCCATCAGTTCCTACCCCAATAGCGGGAGAACGTACAATGAGCAGTTCTTC CAISSYPNSGRTYNEQFF
TRBJ2-1 many TRBV6-1 NA TGTGCCAGCAGTGTACGTTGGTCCCACCTAAACTACAATGAGCAGTTCTTC CASSVRWSHLNYNEQFF
TRBJ2-1 many TRBV12-3/TRBV12-4 TRBD2 TGTGCCAGCAGTTATAGCGGGGGATGTATCTTC CASSYSGGCIF
TRBJ1-2 many TRBV5-6 NA TGTGCCAGCAGCTGGCGACAGGAAGACTATGGCTACACCTTC CASSWRQEDYGYTF